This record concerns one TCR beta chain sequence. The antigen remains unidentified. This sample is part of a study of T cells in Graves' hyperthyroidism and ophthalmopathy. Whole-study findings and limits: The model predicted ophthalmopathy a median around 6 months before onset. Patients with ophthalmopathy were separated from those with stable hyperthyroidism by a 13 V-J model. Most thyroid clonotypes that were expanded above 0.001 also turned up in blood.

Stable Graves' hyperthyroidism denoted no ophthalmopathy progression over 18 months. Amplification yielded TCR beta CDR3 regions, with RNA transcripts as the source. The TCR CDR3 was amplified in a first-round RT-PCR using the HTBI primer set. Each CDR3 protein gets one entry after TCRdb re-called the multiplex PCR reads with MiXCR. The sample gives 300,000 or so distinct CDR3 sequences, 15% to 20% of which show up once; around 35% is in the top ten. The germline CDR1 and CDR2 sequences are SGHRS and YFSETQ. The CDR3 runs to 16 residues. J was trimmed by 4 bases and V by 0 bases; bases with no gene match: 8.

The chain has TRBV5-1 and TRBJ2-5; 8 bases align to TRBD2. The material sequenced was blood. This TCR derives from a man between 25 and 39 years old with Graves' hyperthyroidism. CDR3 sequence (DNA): TGCGCCAGCAGCTTGGAGCCAGCGGGAGCGGCAGAGACCCAGTACTTC. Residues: CASSLEPAGAAETQYF.